A single T cell receptor (beta chain) is shown here with its context. Its antigen is not identified. TCRdb used MiXCR to reprocess the 5' RACE reads, holding one entry per CDR3 protein. The sample lists around 490,000 distinct CDR3 sequences, about 5% occurring once. The data were obtained in a study of CD8 T cells in ankylosing spondylitis. Broader study findings: For ankylosing spondylitis blood, a TCR beta motif of several highly homologous variants appeared characteristic. Significantly higher representation of disease-linked clones was reported for matched ankylosing spondylitis synovial fluid.

The CDR3 consists of 14 residues. Germline V gene data show CDR1 as LGHNA and CDR2 as YSLEER. V was trimmed by 0 bases and J by 4 bases, leaving 8 bases between them. Sequencing was carried out using blood, either unsorted or a sorted T cell fraction (not recorded which). This receptor was identified in a male donor with ankylosing spondylitis. The J gene is TRBJ2-3, the V gene TRBV4-3; possibly TRBD2 for D (5 bases). The CDR3 is CASSQDWEPDTQYF. CDR3 DNA: TGCGCCAGCAGCCAAGACTGGGAGCCAGATACGCAGTATTTT.